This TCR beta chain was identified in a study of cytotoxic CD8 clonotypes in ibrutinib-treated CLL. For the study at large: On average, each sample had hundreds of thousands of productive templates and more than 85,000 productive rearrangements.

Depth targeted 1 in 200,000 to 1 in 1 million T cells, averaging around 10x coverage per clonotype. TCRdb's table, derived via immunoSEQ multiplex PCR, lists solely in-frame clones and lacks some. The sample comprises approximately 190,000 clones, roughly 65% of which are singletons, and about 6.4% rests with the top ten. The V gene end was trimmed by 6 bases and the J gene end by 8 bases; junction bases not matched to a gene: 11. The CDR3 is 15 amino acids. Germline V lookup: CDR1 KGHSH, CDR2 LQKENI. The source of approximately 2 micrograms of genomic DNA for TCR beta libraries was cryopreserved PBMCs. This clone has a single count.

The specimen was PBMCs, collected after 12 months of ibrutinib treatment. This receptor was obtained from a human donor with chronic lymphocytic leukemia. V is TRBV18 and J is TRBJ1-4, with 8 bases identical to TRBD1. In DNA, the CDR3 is TGTGCCAGCTCTCTGACAGGGGTTGGAATAGAAAAACTGTTTTTT. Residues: CASSLTGVGIEKLFF.